This TCR beta chain was identified in a study of blood T cell repertoires in COVID-19. On the study more broadly: The cDNA or gDNA used as material had been derived from T cells, B-cell-depleted T cells, or PBMCs.

Methods used by the authors: Reference gene primer amplification gave nucleated cell count estimates. Produced via immunoSEQ multiplex PCR; TCRdb's table is partial and in-frame only. V, J and clone size are taken as reported in that table, and D and trimming were inferred from the DNA itself. The sample holds some 290,000 clones, 75% to 90% seen once. The receptor's source is a woman in her twenties or thirties with COVID-19, enrolled during active disease. Material for sequencing was peripheral blood.

CDR3 in DNA: TGTGCCAGCAGCCCGGGGACAGAGAACTACGAGCAGTACTTC. Translation gives CASSPGTENYEQYF. V and J are TRBV5-6 and TRBJ2-7; 7 nucleotides agree with TRBD1. Germline V gene data show CDR1 as SGHDT and CDR2 as YYEEEE. The CDR3 length is 14 residues. V gave up 4 bases and J gave up 3 bases; unmatched junction bases: 7.